This T cell receptor (beta chain) was sequenced during a study of cytomegalovirus exposure and HLA in healthy donors. About the study: An early release of data contained about 85 million unique TCRs, which came from HLA-typed donors.

Concerning this clone: What it binds is not known.

The PCR had 60 Vbeta and 13 Jbeta primers. Clones were sequenced by immunoSEQ multiplex PCR, and TCRdb holds only the in-frame ones, with some missing. Of 100,000 to 150,000 clones listed, about 76% are singletons. Study observations and caveats: Roughly uniform sequencing depth across donors was assumed, possibly incorrectly. When analyzed later, the rates of TCR association showed variation by HLA locus, with DRB1 the most and HLA-C the fewest. Being indistinguishable, some V segments were excluded, TRBV6-2 and TRBV6-3 among them.

The CDR3 is 14 residues long. Germline assignment: CDR1 SEHNR and CDR2 FQNEAQ (reference sequence). After removal of 3 bases from V and 6 bases from J, the junction contained 5 bases not matched to a gene. The chain recombines TRBV7-9 with TRBJ1-1, with 9 nucleotides matching TRBD1. Material for sequencing was PBMCs. This receptor was obtained from a woman aged 35 to 49 in good health and CMV-seronegative. This CDR3 is CASSLRQGVAEAFF. For the CDR3, the DNA is TGTGCCAGCAGCTTGCGACAGGGGGTGGCTGAAGCTTTCTTT.